A selection of T cell receptor beta chains follows, all from one sample in a study of graft-versus-host responses after intestinal transplantation. The data were produced by immunoSEQ multiplex PCR, yet TCRdb's version contains in-frame clones alone and is incomplete. The sample shows 20,000 or so clones, around nine tenths of them seen only once. The material sequenced was bone marrow, taken approximately 19 weeks after transplant. These receptors all come from a human patient who received an intestinal transplant, so some T cells may come from the graft donor. Each CDR3 is given with its conserved first and last residue. Some rows have no size entry. The others give once, few or many, or a class for an expanded clone.

abundance	j_gene	v_gene	len	CDR3aa
.	TRBJ2-1	TRBV19	13	CASSILSSNEQFF
.	TRBJ2-7	TRBV5-5	13	CASSLIQGNEQYF
.	TRBJ2-7	TRBV7-6	15	CASSLEIGPSYEQYF
.	TRBJ2-1	TRBV14	14	CASSQEWFWNEQFF
.	TRBJ1-2	TRBV18	12	CASSGRETGYTF
few	TRBJ2-7	TRBV2	14	CASSEGARGNEQYF
.	TRBJ2-3	TRBV6-5	13	CASSYDSTDTQYF
once	TRBJ2-5	TRBV4-1	20	CASSRYPSAGQGQTQETQYF
.	TRBJ2-7	TRBV9	15	CASSVVARSDYEQYF
.	TRBJ1-6	TRBV6-1	14	CASSEGGTHSPLHF
.	TRBJ2-7	TRBV7-9	12	CASSLAEYEQYF
.	TRBJ2-7	TRBV4-1	15	CASSQDSAFGYEQYF
.	TRBJ1-5	TRBV19	14	CASSIQSPNQPQHF
.	TRBJ1-3	TRBV11-3	14	CASSSGTWGNTIYF
.	TRBJ2-3	TRBV6-4	16	CASSDSTGGGTDTQYF
.	TRBJ2-5	TRBV28	17	CASSSPLLGLRQETQYF
.	TRBJ2-7	TRBV6-9	13	CASSYSVGYEQYF